Here is one TCR beta chain with its context. These data belong to a study of blood T cell repertoires in COVID-19. The data were produced by immunoSEQ multiplex PCR, yet TCRdb's version contains in-frame clones alone and is incomplete. The sample holds under 250,000 clones, about four fifths seen once. The TCR sequence derives from a man aged 50 to 60 with acute or convalescent COVID-19. Sample: peripheral blood.

CDR3: CASRRLGGLVDTQYF. CDR3 nucleotides: TGCGCCAGCAGGCGTCTGGGGGGGCTGGTAGATACGCAGTATTTT. This chain connects TRBV5-1 to TRBJ2-3; a possible D gene is TRBD2 (7 bases). This CDR3 region has 15 residues. CDR1 and CDR2 (germline): SGHRS, YFSETQ. Between the trimmed V and J ends, which lost 5 bases and 5 bases, there was a span of 18 bases.